These 16 T cell receptor beta chains came from one sample sequenced in a study of OX40 agonist ivuxolimab in advanced cancers. Sequencing was performed with immunoSEQ multiplex PCR; in TCRdb, only in-frame clones are kept and a portion is missing. The sample lists roughly 60,000 clones; approximately 85% were seen once. Here the sequenced sample was CD4+ or CD8+ T cells sorted from blood, taken in a trial of the OX40 agonist ivuxolimab. The receptor set was obtained from an adult with an advanced solid tumor such as melanoma, head and neck, liver or kidney cancer.

This chain joins TRBV19 and TRBJ1-5; no firm D call. CDR1 is LNHDA and CDR2 is SQIVND in the germline V gene (reference sequence). V lost 2 bases to trimming and J lost 0 bases, with 8 bases between them. The CDR3 extends over 15 amino acids. CDR3: CASSIQGYSNQPQHF. DNA of the CDR3: TGTGCCAGTAGTATACAAGGTTATAGCAATCAGCCCCAGCATTTT.

The gene calls are TRBV7-2 and TRBJ2-3; no reliable D call. The germline V and J ends were trimmed by 2 bases and 0 bases, with 6 bases remaining between them. The CDR3 is 14 amino acids. Germline CDR1 SGHTA, CDR2 FQGNSA. The CDR3 here is CASSLPTSTDTQYF. In nucleotides, the CDR3 is TGTGCCAGCAGCTTACCGACTAGCACAGATACGCAGTATTTT.

V is TRBV7-8 and J is TRBJ2-2, with D possibly being TRBD2 (6 bases). The ends were cut back, 1 base at V and 4 bases at J, with 19 bases in the middle. This CDR3 is built from 18 residues. Germline CDR1 is SGHVS and CDR2 is FQNEAQ. The CDR3 DNA reads as TGTGCCAGCAGCTTAGGAGCGGTAGCGGCCATTATCACCGGGGAGCTGTTTTTT. Translating gives CASSLGAVAAIITGELFF.

The chain recombines TRBV4-2 with TRBJ1-1; possibly TRBD1 for D (5 bases). Trimming took off 2 bases at V and 3 bases at J, with 13 bases between the two ends. Germline V gene sequence: CDR1 LGHNA, CDR2 YNFKEQ. This CDR3 contains 15 residues. The CDR3 loop is CASSQPYGGDTEAFF. CDR3 bases: TGTGCCAGCAGCCAACCCTACGGGGGGGACACTGAAGCTTTCTTT.

V gene TRBV28 combines with J gene TRBJ2-5; either TRBD1 or TRBD2 may supply D (5 bases each). This CDR3 has 13 residues. In germline, CDR1 is MDHEN, CDR2 SYDVKM. V lost 2 bases, J lost 3 bases, and 7 bases lay in between. The CDR3 coding sequence is TGTGCCAGCAGTTTAATGGGGGAAGAGACCCAGTACTTC. Protein sequence: CASSLMGEETQYF.

A single count supports this clone. The chain employs TRBV4-1 and TRBJ2-3; D call uncertain. Per germline, CDR1 MGHRA and CDR2 YSYEKL. This CDR3 is built from 13 residues. V gave up 4 bases and J gave up 2 bases, with 7 bases separating them. CDR3 DNA: TGCGCCAGCAGCCCGCATTACACAGATACGCAGTATTTT. This translates into CASSPHYTDTQYF.

The gene calls are TRBV4-1 and TRBJ2-1; possibly TRBD1 for D (8 bases). The CDR3 length is 15 residues. Germline V gene data show CDR1 as MGHRA and CDR2 as YSYEKL. The V end lost 4 bases, the J end lost 5 bases, and 15 bases lay between the germline ends. The chain's CDR3 is CASSPDRGGDNEQFF. CDR3 nucleotide sequence: TGCGCCAGCAGCCCCGACAGGGGAGGGGACAATGAGCAGTTCTTC.

The V and J genes are TRBV13 and TRBJ2-7; the match to TRBD2 covers 7 bases. V shed 5 bases and J 3 bases; nucleotides not matched to a gene: 10. This CDR3 region has 15 residues. Germline V gene lookup returns CDR1 PRHDT and CDR2 FYEKMQ (reference sequence). The CDR3 loop reads CASSQESSGYYEQYF. CDR3 coding DNA: TGTGCCAGCAGCCAGGAGTCTAGCGGTTACTACGAGCAGTACTTC.

The V and J genes are TRBV9 and TRBJ2-2; unclear D gene. V was pared by 0 bases and J by 2 bases, with 11 bases between. This CDR3 region has 16 residues. Germline-derived CDR1 and CDR2 are SGDLS and YYNGEE. The CDR3, as DNA: TGTGCCAGCAGCGTAGATTCGGTAACCAACACCGGGGAGCTGTTTTTT. This encodes CASSVDSVTNTGELFF.

V and J are TRBV2 and TRBJ1-2, with 10 bases matching TRBD1. The CDR3 is 15 residues long. The trim removed 2 bases at V and 9 bases at J, leaving 9 bases unmatched. Germline V gives CDR1 SNHLY, CDR2 FYNNEI. The CDR3 spells CASSESVPGQGSYTF. The CDR3 DNA follows: TGTGCCAGCAGTGAATCCGTCCCGGGACAGGGGAGCTACACCTTC.

V is TRBV5-1 and J is TRBJ1-6; D unresolved. The germline V and J ends were trimmed by 1 base and 8 bases, with 19 bases remaining between them. CDR1 is SGHRS and CDR2 is YFSETQ in the germline V gene. The CDR3 is 17 residues long. This chain's CDR3 is CASSLRAGSLTDSPLHF. The DNA for the CDR3 is TGCGCCAGCAGCTTGAGGGCCGGAAGCCTAACGGATTCACCCCTCCACTTT.

V usage is TRBV27 and J usage is TRBJ1-2; tentatively, D is TRBD1 (5 bases). V was clipped by 6 bases and J by 0 bases, with 23 bases between them. This CDR3 has 18 residues. Germline V CDR1 and CDR2: MNHEY, SMNVEV (reference sequence). The CDR3 reads CASRTQSGWGRANYGYTF. In DNA form, the CDR3 reads TGTGCCAGCAGAACACAAAGCGGGTGGGGACGAGCTAACTATGGCTACACCTTC.

This chain links TRBV6-5 with TRBJ2-7; D is possibly TRBD2 (5 bases). The CDR3 has 14 amino acids. The germline gives CDR1 MNHEY, CDR2 SVGAGI. V lost 6 bases and J lost 6, with 18 bases in between. CDR3 coding DNA: TGTGCCAGCAGGATAGCTAGGCGGGTGGGCGAGCAGTACTTC. This translates into CASRIARRVGEQYF.

As regards this clone: A read error likely explains this, since a far larger clone differs by one base. Additional DNA sequences in this sample encode the identical CDR3. The genes are TRBV7-9 and TRBJ1-4, with TRBD1 as a possible D gene (6 bases). V dropped 1 base and J dropped 5 bases, with 8 bases sitting between them. The CDR3 extends over 14 amino acids. The germline gives CDR1 SEHNR, CDR2 FQNEAQ (reference sequence). The CDR3 here is CASSLDGGNEKLFF. The CDR3 DNA reads TGTGCCAGCAGCTTAGACGGGGGCAATGAAAAACTGTTTTTT.

This rearrangement joins TRBV4-1 to TRBJ1-4; the D gene is possibly TRBD1 (6 bases). Germline V gives CDR1 MGHRA, CDR2 YSYEKL. The CDR3 sequence is 16 residues long. With 3 bases removed from V and 2 bases from J, the gap between germline ends came to 13 bases. CDR3 amino acids: CASSQPHRATNEKLFF. CDR3 DNA: TGCGCCAGCAGCCAGCCCCACAGGGCCACTAATGAAAAACTGTTTTTT.

The chain employs TRBV4-3 and TRBJ2-7; either TRBD1 or TRBD2 may supply D (5 bases each). Germline V gene lookup returns CDR1 LGHNA and CDR2 YSLEER. Trimming shortened V by 3 bases and J by 2 bases, and 8 bases separated the two germline ends. The CDR3 runs 13 residues. CDR3 sequence (DNA): TGCGCCAGCAGCCACCGGGACCCCTACGAGCAGTACTTC. Translation gives CASSHRDPYEQYF.